This entry lists 10 T cell receptor beta chains sequenced from one sample in a study of T-cell memory formation after mild COVID-19. TCRdb fed the 5' RACE reads into MiXCR, producing one record per CDR3 protein. The top ten clones hold 1% to 1.4% of a sample with 50,000 to 75,000 distinct CDR3 sequences, 9.3% of them seen once. Sample: PBMCs or a T cell subset sorted from them (not recorded which). The receptor set was obtained from a man aged 18 to 30 who had mild COVID-19 (a few samples of this study predate the infection). Cell type and time point are not known.

This clonotype has a handful of counts. CDR3 loop: CASSLVGGRTDTQYF. As DNA, the CDR3 is TGTGCCAGCAGCTTAGTTGGGGGGAGGACAGATACGCAGTATTTT. The rearrangement joins TRBV7-2 to TRBJ2-3, with a weak D call TRBD2 (6 bases). V lost 1 base and J lost 3, with 11 bases in between. From germline, CDR1 is SGHTA and CDR2 FQGNSA. The CDR3 is made up of 15 amino acids.

V usage is TRBV6-2 or TRBV6-3 and J usage is TRBJ2-1; possibly TRBD1 or TRBD2 for D (5 bases each). The CDR3 totals 16 residues. Looked up from germline, CDR1 is MNHEY and CDR2 is SVGEGT. Trimming took off 6 bases at V and 4 bases at J, with 19 bases between the two ends. The CDR3 reads CASSLTGDPPYNEQFF. Here the CDR3 DNA reads TGTGCCAGCAGCCTCACCGGGGACCCCCCATACAATGAGCAGTTCTTC.

The chain couples TRBV5-1 to TRBJ1-2, with 9 bases lining up with TRBD1. This CDR3 is 15 amino acids long. V shed 2 bases and J 5 bases; nucleotides not matched to a gene: 7. The germline CDR1 and CDR2 sequences are SGHRS and YFSETQ. The DNA for the CDR3 is TGCGCCAGCAGCTTACAGGGGGCACCTTCTTATGGCTACACCTTC. Protein: CASSLQGAPSYGYTF. Drawing the rest from reference TRBV5-1 and TRBJ1-2, the complete variable domain is KAGVTQTPRYLIKTRGQQVTLSCSPISGHRSVSWYQQTPGQGLQFLFEYFSETQRNKGNFPGRFSGRQFSNSRSEMNVSTLELGDSALYLCASSLQGAPSYGYTFGSGTRLTVV.

The chain uses TRBV2 and TRBJ1-5; D is unresolved. The CDR3 extends over 13 amino acids. Germline CDR1 is SNHLY and CDR2 is FYNNEI. V shed 7 bases and J shed 7 bases, with 14 bases lying between them. CDR3 sequence reads: CASKQAGLQPQHF. The CDR3 DNA reads as TGTGCCAGCAAGCAGGCGGGTCTACAGCCCCAGCATTTT.

This clonotype was seen a handful of times. The V call is TRBV24-1, the J call TRBJ2-1, with a tentative D call TRBD2 (5 bases). Trimming left V 8 bases short and J 0 bases short, with 7 bases between. Germline CDR1 and CDR2: KGHDR and SFDVKD. This CDR3 spans 13 amino acids. In DNA form, the CDR3 reads TGTGCCACCACGGGGAGCTCCTACAATGAGCAGTTCTTC. Its protein product is CATTGSSYNEQFF.

This chain links TRBV4-2 with TRBJ1-1; TRBD1 agrees at 7 bases. Germline-derived CDR1 and CDR2 are LGHNA and YNFKEQ. This CDR3 is built from 12 residues. The trim removed 3 bases at V and 11 bases at J, leaving 6 bases unmatched. The CDR3 loop is CASSQTTGDAFF. CDR3 DNA: TGTGCCAGCAGCCAGACCACAGGGGACGCTTTCTTT.

J is TRBJ1-2 and V is TRBV28; D gene unclear. This CDR3 has 14 residues. The V end lost 9 bases, the J end lost 4 bases, and 18 bases lay between the germline ends. Germline V CDR1 and CDR2: MDHEN, SYDVKM. CDR3 in DNA: TGTGCCAGTGAGCCCCAGGCCATTCCCTATGGCTACACCTTC. Its protein product is CASEPQAIPYGYTF.

The chain has TRBV20-1 and TRBJ1-3, with 7 bases aligning to TRBD1. The CDR3 totals 13 residues. Looked up from germline, CDR1 is DFQATT and CDR2 is SNEGSKA (reference sequence). Trimming at V came to 1 base and at J to 7 bases, leaving 4 bases not matched to a gene. The CDR3 sequence is CSARGRGWNTIYF. Written as DNA, the CDR3 is TGCAGTGCTAGAGGCAGGGGGTGGAACACCATATATTTT.

The chain is built from TRBV5-1 and TRBJ1-4; 7 bases map to TRBD1. CDR1 is SGHRS and CDR2 is YFSETQ in the germline V gene. The CDR3 runs 16 residues. After removal of 3 bases from V and 3 bases from J, the junction contained 8 bases not matched to a gene. This CDR3 reads CASSSAVGTANEKLFF. The DNA for the CDR3 is TGCGCCAGCAGCTCGGCCGTCGGGACAGCTAATGAAAAACTGTTTTTT.

For this clonotype: This may be a read error, as it is one base from a much larger clone. The chain combines TRBV6-5 with TRBJ2-7; 7 bases agree with TRBD2. Germline V lookup: CDR1 MNHEY, CDR2 SVGAGI. The V segment lost 2 bases and the J segment 0 bases; nucleotides outside the gene matches: 4. The CDR3 runs to 15 residues. CDR3 in amino acids: CASSYAPSGSYEQYF. CDR3 in DNA: TGTGCCAGCAGTTACGCGCCTAGCGGCTCCTACGAGCAGTACTTC.